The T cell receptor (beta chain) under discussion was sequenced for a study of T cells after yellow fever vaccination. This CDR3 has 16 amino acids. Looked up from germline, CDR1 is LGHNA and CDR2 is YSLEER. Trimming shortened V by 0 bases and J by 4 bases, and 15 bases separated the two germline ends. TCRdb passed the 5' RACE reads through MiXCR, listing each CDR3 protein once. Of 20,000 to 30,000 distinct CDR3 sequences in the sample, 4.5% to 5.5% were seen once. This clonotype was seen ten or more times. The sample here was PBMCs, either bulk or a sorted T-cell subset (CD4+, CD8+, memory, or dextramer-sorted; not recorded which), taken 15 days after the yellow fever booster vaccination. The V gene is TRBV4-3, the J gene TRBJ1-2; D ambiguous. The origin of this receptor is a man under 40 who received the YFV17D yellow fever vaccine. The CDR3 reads CASSQDEGPRGYGYTF. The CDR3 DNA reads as TGCGCCAGCAGCCAAGATGAGGGCCCCCGCGGCTATGGCTACACCTTC.